This TCR beta chain was obtained from a study of neurological immune-mediated disorders. Whole-study context: Of the multiple sclerosis patients, approximately 35 in total, roughly 30 were relapsing-remitting and 3 were secondary progressive. Study conclusions and caveats: The expanded clones of different subjects shared no CDR3 amino acid sequences (suggesting private repertoires in all groups).

The ends lost 6 bases at V and 0 bases at J; junction bases unmatched: 4. Germline V gene lookup returns CDR1 MNHNS and CDR2 SASEGT. This CDR3 contains 15 residues. The cDNA was generated by 5'RACE with 10-nucleotide random UMIs. Using its own MiXCR run on the 5' RACE reads, TCRdb lists one record per CDR3 protein. The data contain tens of thousands of distinct CDR3 sequences, roughly 1.6% of them singletons. The sample holds many counts of this clonotype. Its antigen is unidentified. The specimen sequenced was PBMCs. The receptor comes from a woman in her twenties or thirties with multiple sclerosis. The chain couples TRBV6-1 to TRBJ2-1, with 8 bases matching TRBD1. In DNA, the CDR3 is TGTGCCAGCAGGGTTGGACAGGGCTCCTACAATGAGCAGTTCTTC. Translated: CASRVGQGSYNEQFF.